This TCR beta chain was profiled in a study of cytomegalovirus exposure and HLA in healthy donors. The V end lost 5 bases, the J end lost 1 base, and 12 bases lay between the germline ends. The germline CDR1 and CDR2 sequences are SGHVS and FQNEAQ. The CDR3 sequence is 14 residues long. A multiplex PCR was run with 60 Vbeta primers and 13 Jbeta primers. Only in-frame clones appear in the TCRdb table, and some are missing; sequencing was by immunoSEQ multiplex PCR. The data hold about 150,000 clones, with about two thirds observed a single time. The specimen was PBMCs. This clonotype originated in a man in his 60s in good health and CMV-seronegative. The chain links TRBV7-8 to TRBJ2-7; a possible D gene is TRBD2 (6 bases). Here the CDR3 DNA reads TGTGCCAGCAGCCCAAGGGACTCGTCCTACGAGCAGTACTTC. This codes for CASSPRDSSYEQYF.